Given below is one TCR beta chain in context. Its antigen is unidentified. This sample was included in a study of spatial heterogeneity in lung cancer. About the research overall: Strong correlation was found between tumor-region TCR transcript counts and a T cell module score from matched bulk RNA-seq.

Findings of the study overall: Within tumors, counts of expanded alpha and beta TCRs tracked tumor mutation counts.

Every TCR cDNA molecule carried a tag that served as a unique molecular identifier. TCRdb fed the 5' RACE reads into MiXCR, producing one record per CDR3 protein. This table holds around 7,900 distinct CDR3 sequences, 14% found once. Stated time point: sample taken at primary tumor resection. The cohort: some 70 early-stage, untreated non-small cell lung cancer patients. Frozen PBMC, nontumor lung or tumor provided whole RNA, which was sequenced unsorted. CDR3 length: 15 amino acids. Trimming removed 0 bases at V and 2 bases at J, with 9 bases between. Germline CDR1 SGDLS, CDR2 YYNGEE. Sample: lung tumor tissue, taken at surgery. V and J are TRBV9 and TRBJ2-4; D is unresolved. The TCR comes from a female donor with early-stage non-small cell lung cancer. This chain's CDR3 is CASSVGSATKNIQYF. CDR3 sequence (DNA): TGTGCCAGCAGCGTAGGATCTGCAACCAAAAACATTCAGTACTTC. The variable domain in full, with the rest retrieved from reference TRBV9 and TRBJ2-4, is DSGVTQTPKHLITATGQRVTLRCSPRSGDLSVYWYQQSLDQGLQFLIQYYNGEERAKGNILERFSAQQFPDLHSELNLSSLELGDSALYFCASSVGSATKNIQYFGAGTRLSVL.